Below, 32 T cell receptor beta chains from the same sample are listed, as sequenced in a study of shared clonotypes between healthy human individuals. The table came from immunoSEQ multiplex PCR; TCRdb's copy has only in-frame clones and leaves some out. Of roughly 1,600,000 clones in the sample, around 98.5% are singletons; the top ten hold approximately 0.4%. Input material: naive CD4+ T cells sorted from blood. Noted subset: CD45RA+ positively selected. The receptor set was obtained from a man aged 25-45 years in good health.

The chain is built from TRBV7-9 and TRBJ2-3; no reliable D call. The V gene lost 1 base and the J gene lost 1 base, with 9 bases spanning the gap. The CDR3 sequence is 15 residues long. Germline-derived CDR1 and CDR2 are SEHNR and FQNEAQ (reference sequence). DNA of the CDR3: TGTGCCAGCAGCTTAGGACTCCTACGCACAGATACGCAGTATTTT. Protein product: CASSLGLLRTDTQYF.

The genes are TRBV2 and TRBJ2-7; weak D call: TRBD2 (6 bases). From germline, CDR1 is SNHLY and CDR2 FYNNEI. This CDR3 contains 17 residues. V was cut by 0 bases and J by 2 bases, with 17 bases left in between. In nucleotides, the CDR3 is TGTGCCAGCAGTGAAGCGCTGGGGGGAGTTTTCCCCTACGAGCAGTACTTC. Its translation: CASSEALGGVFPYEQYF.

The rearrangement uses TRBV6-1 and TRBJ2-7; D is uncertain. The CDR3 length is 14 residues. Trimming left V 6 bases short and J 5 bases short, with 17 bases between. Germline CDR1 MNHNS, CDR2 SASEGT. CDR3 sequence reads: CASSAGRSAHEQYF. CDR3 nucleotides: TGTGCCAGCAGCGCCGGAAGGAGCGCCCACGAGCAGTACTTC.

V and J are TRBV27 and TRBJ1-2; perhaps TRBD1 as D (5 bases). Germline V gene sequence: CDR1 MNHEY, CDR2 SMNVEV (reference sequence). The CDR3 length is 14 residues. V was shortened by 8 bases and J by 2 bases, with 15 bases between the two germline ends. The CDR3 bases are TGTGCCAGCTGTCCAGGGTCAATGAACTATGGCTACACCTTC. Amino acid sequence: CASCPGSMNYGYTF.

In regard to this clone: The junction differs from germline at one of its ends, possibly a read error. The chain employs TRBV4-1 and TRBJ2-2, with 7 bases matching TRBD2. CDR1 and CDR2 from the germline V gene are MGHRA and YSYEKL. This CDR3 has 14 residues. The chain's CDR3 is CATSGIPNTGELFF. The CDR3 coding sequence is TGCGCCACCAGCGGGATTCCGAACACCGGGGAGCTGTTTTTT.

Concerning this clone: Other DNA sequences of this sample code for an identical CDR3. The rearrangement uses TRBV19 and TRBJ1-2, with D possibly TRBD1 on 6 matching bases. The CDR3 spans 14 residues. The V end lost 1 base, the J end lost 0 bases, and 6 bases lay between the germline ends. The germline CDR1 and CDR2 sequences are LNHDA and SQIVND (reference sequence). The CDR3 loop reads CASSIAGANYGYTF. The CDR3 bases are TGTGCCAGTAGTATAGCAGGGGCTAACTATGGCTACACCTTC.

The chain is built from TRBV9 and TRBJ2-3, with D perhaps matching TRBD2 (6 bases). The CDR3 runs 15 residues. Germline CDR1 and CDR2: SGDLS and YYNGEE. With 0 bases removed from V and 2 bases from J, the gap between germline ends came to 10 bases. The CDR3 sequence: CASSVGEDYTDTQYF. CDR3 coding DNA: TGTGCCAGCAGCGTAGGGGAGGATTACACAGATACGCAGTATTTT.

V and J are TRBV14 and TRBJ2-2; D may be TRBD2 (7 bases). CDR1 is SGHDN and CDR2 is FVKESK in the germline V gene. The germline V and J ends were trimmed by 1 base and 10 bases, with 19 bases remaining between them. This CDR3 has 16 residues. In nucleotides, the CDR3 is TGTGCCAGCAGCCAAGGAGGACAGAGCGGGGCAGAGGAGCTGTTTTTT. Amino acids: CASSQGGQSGAEELFF.

CDR3 DNA sequence: TGTGCCAGCAGCGAGACTAGCGGGAGGGCCCATGAGCAGTTCTTC. Its protein is CASSETSGRAHEQFF. The V and J genes are TRBV28 and TRBJ2-1; 14 positions agree with TRBD2. The V and J ends lost 6 bases and 8 bases, in that order; junction bases with no gene match: 6. CDR1 and CDR2 (germline): MDHEN, SYDVKM. This CDR3 is built from 15 residues.

This rearrangement joins TRBV25-1 to TRBJ2-5; D might be TRBD2 (6 bases). The CDR3 is 16 amino acids. Germline V gene lookup returns CDR1 MGHDK and CDR2 SYGVNS. V dropped 4 bases and J dropped 5 bases, with 20 bases sitting between them. The CDR3 DNA sequence: TGTGCCAGCAGTGCTTCTCCGGGAGCTCCGTTGGAGACCCAGTACTTC. Translated, it gives CASSASPGAPLETQYF.

CDR3 nucleotides: TGTGCCAGGTGTAGGCTAGCGGGAGATGGCAATGAGCAGTTCTTC. Translated: CARCRLAGDGNEQFF. The chain is built from TRBV7-7 and TRBJ2-1; 10 nucleotides match TRBD2. The CDR3 consists of 15 residues. Germline V CDR1 and CDR2: SSHAT, FNYEAQ (reference sequence). With V trimmed by 9 bases and J by 6 bases, 11 bases remained unmatched. Variable domain in full (rest from reference TRBV7-7 and TRBJ2-1): GAGVSQSPRYKVTKRGQDVTLRCDPISSHATLYWYQQALGQGPEFLTYFNYEAQPDKSGLPSDRFSAERPEGSISTLTIQRTEQRDSAMYRCARCRLAGDGNEQFFGPGTRLTVL.

This clone was seen a single time. This chain links TRBV4-2 with TRBJ2-3; 9 bases align to TRBD1. V shed 1 base and J 1 base; nucleotides not matched to a gene: 3. Germline CDR1 reads LGHNA; CDR2 reads YNFKEQ. This CDR3 region has 16 residues. The CDR3 bases are TGTGCCAGCAGCCAAGGGGACAGGGTACGCACAGATACGCAGTATTTT. The encoded protein is CASSQGDRVRTDTQYF.

V usage is TRBV6-5 and J usage is TRBJ1-3; 10 nucleotides match TRBD1. The CDR3 runs 15 residues. The germline CDR1 and CDR2 sequences are MNHEY and SVGAGI. J was trimmed by 3 bases and V by 6 bases; bases with no gene match: 5. CDR3 loop: CASRTGQGDGNTIYF. CDR3 nucleotide sequence: TGTGCCAGCAGGACAGGACAGGGGGATGGAAACACCATATATTTT.

CDR3 DNA sequence: TGCGCCAGCAGCCACGCAGAAGCAACTAATGAAAAACTGTTTTTT. The encoded protein is CASSHAEATNEKLFF. V gene TRBV5-1 combines with J gene TRBJ1-4, with D unresolved. V lost 4 bases and J lost 0, with 10 bases in between. Per germline, CDR1 SGHRS and CDR2 YFSETQ. This CDR3 contains 15 residues.

V is TRBV5-1 and J is TRBJ2-5; D may be TRBD2 (5 bases). CDR3 length equals 14 residues. Between the trimmed V and J ends, which lost 4 bases and 5 bases, there was a span of 15 bases. Per germline, CDR1 SGHRS and CDR2 YFSETQ. CDR3 nucleotides: TGCGCCAGCAGCCCGGTGGTACGGGGTGAGACCCAGTACTTC. Translating gives CASSPVVRGETQYF.

V and J are TRBV7-3 and TRBJ2-2; D may be TRBD2 (7 bases). The CDR3 has 15 amino acids. The germline V and J ends were trimmed by 10 bases and 4 bases, with 19 bases remaining between them. Germline V gene lookup returns CDR1 SGHTA and CDR2 FQGTGA. DNA of the CDR3: TGTGCCACGGGCCCCGGGGGGCAAGGCACCGGGGAGCTGTTTTTT. This sequence encodes CATGPGGQGTGELFF.

This clone was observed a single time. The genes are TRBV19 and TRBJ2-3; TRBD2 agrees at 8 bases. From germline, CDR1 is LNHDA and CDR2 SQIVND (reference sequence). The V gene end was trimmed by 4 bases and the J gene end by 7 bases; junction bases not matched to a gene: 7. The CDR3 spans 14 residues. The CDR3 sequence: CASSTTSAMNTQYF. The CDR3 bases are TGTGCCAGTAGTACGACTAGCGCGATGAATACGCAGTATTTT.

In DNA form, the CDR3 reads TGTGCCAGCAGCCTTACCTACCTAGATTACAATGAGCAGTTCTTC. It codes for CASSLTYLDYNEQFF. This chain uses TRBV14 with TRBJ2-1; D uncertain. The CDR3 totals 15 residues. V was shortened by 4 bases and J by 4 bases, with 14 bases between the two germline ends. CDR1 is SGHDN, CDR2 FVKESK, per germline.

J is TRBJ1-2 and V is TRBV10-3; 7 bases match TRBD1. Germline V gene sequence: CDR1 ENHRY, CDR2 SYGVKD. V lost 3 bases, J lost 8 bases, and 15 bases stayed unmatched. The CDR3 runs 16 residues. CDR3 nucleotides: TGTGCCATCAGTGACCCGGGGACAGCACCCCCGGGCGGCTACACCTTC. Translated: CAISDPGTAPPGGYTF.

The chain is built from TRBV7-2 and TRBJ2-3; D unclear. The CDR3 consists of 14 residues. Between the trimmed V and J ends, which lost 5 bases and 6 bases, there was a span of 15 bases. Germline assignment: CDR1 SGHTA and CDR2 FQGNSA. Written as DNA, the CDR3 is TGTGCCAGCAGCCAGAACTCGATGGGGGATACGCAGTATTTT. It yields the protein CASSQNSMGDTQYF.

The CDR3 spells CASSVGANNEKLFF. The CDR3 bases are TGTGCCAGCAGCGTAGGGGCGAATAATGAAAAACTGTTTTTT. The chain has TRBV9 and TRBJ1-4; D is uncertain. The germline CDR1 and CDR2 sequences are SGDLS and YYNGEE. V gave up 0 bases and J gave up 4 bases, with 7 bases separating them. This CDR3 region has 14 residues.

The chain joins TRBV18 to TRBJ2-1, with D perhaps assigned TRBD1 or TRBD2 (5 bases each). The V gene lost 1 base and the J gene lost 5 bases, with 15 bases spanning the gap. The germline CDR1 and CDR2 sequences are KGHSH and LQKENI. The CDR3 length is 16 residues. This chain's CDR3 is CASSPLGPPDNNEQFF. The CDR3 bases are TGTGCCAGCTCACCACTGGGACCTCCGGACAACAATGAGCAGTTCTTC. Drawing the rest from reference TRBV18 and TRBJ2-1, the complete variable domain is NAGVMQNPRHLVRRRGQEARLRCSPMKGHSHVYWYRQLPEEGLKFMVYLQKENIIDESGMPKERFSAEFPKEGPSILRIQQVVRGDSAAYFCASSPLGPPDNNEQFFGPGTRLTVL.

The rearrangement joins TRBV2 to TRBJ2-1; TRBD2 agrees at 11 bases. The CDR3 spans 13 residues. Germline loops: CDR1 SNHLY, CDR2 FYNNEI. The V and J ends lost 6 bases and 9 bases, in that order; junction bases with no gene match: 4. The CDR3 protein is CASRPSGRFEQFF. DNA for the CDR3: TGTGCCAGCAGACCTAGCGGGAGGTTTGAGCAGTTCTTC.

This chain links TRBV30 with TRBJ2-5; 7 bases are a match to TRBD2. After removal of 0 bases from V and 2 bases from J, the junction contained 6 bases not matched to a gene. Germline-derived CDR1 and CDR2 are GTSNPN and SVGIG (reference sequence). There are 15 residues in the CDR3. DNA of the CDR3: TGTGCCTGGAGTGTACTAAGCGGGGCACAAGAGACCCAGTACTTC. Translating it yields CAWSVLSGAQETQYF.

This chain connects TRBV5-6 to TRBJ1-1; the D is unclear. The germline CDR1 and CDR2 sequences are SGHDT and YYEEEE. V was clipped by 3 bases and J by 11 bases, with 14 bases between them. The CDR3 is 12 residues long. This CDR3 reads CASSWMEVGAFF. CDR3 nucleotides: TGTGCCAGCAGCTGGATGGAGGTCGGGGCTTTCTTT.

The rearrangement joins TRBV27 to TRBJ2-1; no firm D call. Germline CDR1 is MNHEY and CDR2 is SMNVEV (reference sequence). This CDR3 has 14 amino acids. Trimming pared 5 bases from V and 8 bases from J, leaving 16 bases between. DNA of the CDR3: TGTGCCAGCAGTCTCCAAACTCGGCGCGATGAGCAGTTCTTC. Translated: CASSLQTRRDEQFF.

The chain uses TRBV5-1 and TRBJ1-2, with D unresolved. Trimming left V 4 bases short and J 7 bases short, with 20 bases between. Germline assignment: CDR1 SGHRS and CDR2 YFSETQ. The CDR3 covers 15 residues. CDR3 amino acids: CASSPTGSLALGYTF. The CDR3 coding sequence is TGCGCCAGCAGCCCAACTGGGTCTCTGGCCCTTGGCTACACCTTC.

CDR3 protein: CASSRGTGGHQPQHF. As DNA, the CDR3 is TGCGCCAGCAGCCGGGGGACAGGGGGCCATCAGCCCCAGCATTTT. This sequence joins TRBV5-1 and TRBJ1-5, with TRBD1 matching over 12 bases. This CDR3 spans 15 amino acids. The V gene end was trimmed by 4 bases and the J gene end by 5 bases; junction bases not matched to a gene: 4. Germline V CDR1 and CDR2: SGHRS, YFSETQ.

The chain couples TRBV7-9 to TRBJ2-7; D tentatively reads TRBD1 or TRBD2 (5 bases each). The CDR3 consists of 14 residues. Trimming left V 5 bases short and J 0 bases short, with 11 bases between. Germline-derived CDR1 and CDR2 are SEHNR and FQNEAQ (reference sequence). CDR3 nucleotides: TGTGCCAGCAGCCCCCGGGGCGACTCCTACGAGCAGTACTTC. Translated: CASSPRGDSYEQYF.

The CDR3 region is CASSGHRVDYGYTF. The CDR3 DNA follows: TGTGCCAGCAGCGGACACAGGGTTGACTATGGCTACACCTTC. The rearrangement joins TRBV5-4 to TRBJ1-2, with D possibly being TRBD1 (6 bases). The CDR3 runs to 14 residues. The V and J ends lost 4 bases and 3 bases respectively, with 13 bases between them. The V gene's germline CDR1 is SGHNT and CDR2 YYREEE (reference sequence).

This sequence joins TRBV9 and TRBJ2-7; 8 bases are shared with TRBD1. Trimming removed 2 bases from V and 3 bases from J; junction bases left unmatched: 10. Germline CDR1 SGDLS, CDR2 YYNGEE. The CDR3 is 16 amino acids. CDR3 residues: CASSVATGVSLYEQYF. CDR3 DNA: TGTGCCAGCAGCGTGGCGACAGGGGTATCACTCTACGAGCAGTACTTC.

The chain couples TRBV11-2 to TRBJ2-2; D call uncertain. V was pared by 1 base and J by 4 bases, with 16 bases between. The germline V gene has CDR1 SGHAT and CDR2 FQNNGV. This CDR3 has 17 residues. This chain's CDR3 is CASSLVRLVTTTGELFF. The CDR3 DNA is TGTGCCAGCAGCTTAGTTAGGCTAGTCACGACCACCGGGGAGCTGTTTTTT.